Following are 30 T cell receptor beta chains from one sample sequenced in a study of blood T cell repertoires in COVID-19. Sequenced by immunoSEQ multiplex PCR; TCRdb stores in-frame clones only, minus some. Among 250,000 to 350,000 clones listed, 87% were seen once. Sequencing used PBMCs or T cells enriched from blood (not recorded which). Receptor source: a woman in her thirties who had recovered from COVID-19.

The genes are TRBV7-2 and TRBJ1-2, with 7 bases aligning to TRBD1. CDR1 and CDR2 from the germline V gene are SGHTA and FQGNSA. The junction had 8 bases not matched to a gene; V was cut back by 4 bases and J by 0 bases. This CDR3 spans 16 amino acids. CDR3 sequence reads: CASSSRDSPSNYGYTF. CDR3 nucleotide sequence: TGTGCCAGCAGCTCCCGGGACAGCCCCTCTAACTATGGCTACACCTTC.

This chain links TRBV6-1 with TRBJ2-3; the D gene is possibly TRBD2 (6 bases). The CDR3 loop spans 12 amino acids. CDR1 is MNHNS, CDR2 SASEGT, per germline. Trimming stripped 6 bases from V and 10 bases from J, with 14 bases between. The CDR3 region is CASRRDRLSQYF. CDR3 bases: TGTGCCAGCAGGCGGGACCGATTGTCGCAGTATTTT.

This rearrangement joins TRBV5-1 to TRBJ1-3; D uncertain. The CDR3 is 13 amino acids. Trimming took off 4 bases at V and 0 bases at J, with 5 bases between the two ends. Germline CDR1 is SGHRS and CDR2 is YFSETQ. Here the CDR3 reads CASSDNSGNTIYF. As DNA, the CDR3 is TGCGCCAGCAGCGACAACTCTGGAAACACCATATATTTT.

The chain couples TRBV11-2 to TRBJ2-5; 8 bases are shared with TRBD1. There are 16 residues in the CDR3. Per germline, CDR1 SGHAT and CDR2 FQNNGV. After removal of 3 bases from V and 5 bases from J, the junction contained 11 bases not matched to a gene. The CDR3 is CASSFAARGRMETQYF. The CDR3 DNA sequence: TGTGCCAGCAGCTTCGCAGCCAGGGGGCGCATGGAGACCCAGTACTTC.

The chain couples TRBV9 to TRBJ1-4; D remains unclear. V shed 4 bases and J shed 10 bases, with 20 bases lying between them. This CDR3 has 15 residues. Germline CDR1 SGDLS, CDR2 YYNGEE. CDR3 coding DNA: TGTGCCAGCAGCCTCGACTCGGGAGTTTCTGGAAAACTGTTTTTT. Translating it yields CASSLDSGVSGKLFF.

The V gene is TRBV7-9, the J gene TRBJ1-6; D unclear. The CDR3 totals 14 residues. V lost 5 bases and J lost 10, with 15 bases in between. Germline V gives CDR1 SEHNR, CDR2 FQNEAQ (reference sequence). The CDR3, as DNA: TGTGCCAGCAGCACACGGGAGATCGGATCACCCCTCCACTTT. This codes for CASSTREIGSPLHF.

The CDR3 region is CASSLRGSISGANVLTF. DNA for the CDR3: TGTGCCAGCAGCTTACGGGGGTCCATCTCTGGGGCCAACGTCCTGACTTTC. The chain couples TRBV7-3 to TRBJ2-6, with TRBD2 as a possible D gene (6 bases). Trimming left V 2 bases short and J 0 bases short, with 11 bases between. Germline V gives CDR1 SGHTA, CDR2 FQGTGA. The CDR3 loop spans 17 amino acids.

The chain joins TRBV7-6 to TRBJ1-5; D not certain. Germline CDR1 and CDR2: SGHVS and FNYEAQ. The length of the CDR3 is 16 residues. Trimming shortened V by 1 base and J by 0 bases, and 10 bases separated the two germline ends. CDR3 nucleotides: TGTGCCAGCAGCTTAGGTGCTCGGGATAGCAATCAGCCCCAGCATTTT. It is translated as CASSLGARDSNQPQHF.

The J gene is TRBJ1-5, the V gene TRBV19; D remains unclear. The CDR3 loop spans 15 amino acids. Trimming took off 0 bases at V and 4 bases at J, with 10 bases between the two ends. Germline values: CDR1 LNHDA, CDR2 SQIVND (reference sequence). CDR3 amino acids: CASSIEASGNQPQHF. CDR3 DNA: TGTGCCAGTAGTATAGAGGCTAGTGGGAATCAGCCCCAGCATTTT.

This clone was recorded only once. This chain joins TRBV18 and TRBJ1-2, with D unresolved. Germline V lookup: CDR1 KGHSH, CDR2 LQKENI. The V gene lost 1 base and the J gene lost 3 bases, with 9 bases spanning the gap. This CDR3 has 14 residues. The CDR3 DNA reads TGTGCCAGCTCACCACTTCACAGAGACTATGGCTACACCTTC. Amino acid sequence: CASSPLHRDYGYTF.

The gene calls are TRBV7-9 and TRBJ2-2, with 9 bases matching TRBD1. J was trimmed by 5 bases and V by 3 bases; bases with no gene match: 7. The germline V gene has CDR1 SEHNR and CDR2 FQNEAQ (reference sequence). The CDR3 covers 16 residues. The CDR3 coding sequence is TGTGCCAGCAGCTTGACCGGGACAGGGAGGACCGGGGAGCTGTTTTTT. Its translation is CASSLTGTGRTGELFF.

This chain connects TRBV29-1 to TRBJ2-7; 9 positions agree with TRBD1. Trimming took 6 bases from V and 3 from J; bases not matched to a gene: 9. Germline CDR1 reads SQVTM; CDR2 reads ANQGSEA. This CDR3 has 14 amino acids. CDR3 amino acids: CSVVPGQGIYEQYF. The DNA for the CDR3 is TGCAGCGTGGTACCGGGACAGGGCATCTACGAGCAGTACTTC.

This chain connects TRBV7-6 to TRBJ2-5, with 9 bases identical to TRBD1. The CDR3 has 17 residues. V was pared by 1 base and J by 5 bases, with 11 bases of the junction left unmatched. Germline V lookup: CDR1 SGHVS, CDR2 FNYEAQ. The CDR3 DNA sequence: TGTGCCAGCAGCTTAGGTTCCGGGACAGGGAGGGCGGAGACCCAGTACTTC. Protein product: CASSLGSGTGRAETQYF.

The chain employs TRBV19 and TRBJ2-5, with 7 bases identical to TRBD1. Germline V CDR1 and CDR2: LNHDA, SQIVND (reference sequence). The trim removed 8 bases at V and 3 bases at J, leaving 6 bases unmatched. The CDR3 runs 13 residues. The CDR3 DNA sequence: TGTGCCAGTCCCGACAGGGTGGAAGAGACCCAGTACTTC. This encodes CASPDRVEETQYF. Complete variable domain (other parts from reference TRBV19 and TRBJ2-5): DGGITQSPKYLFRKEGQNVTLSCEQNLNHDAMYWYRQDPGQGLRLIYYSQIVNDFQKGDIAEGYSVSREKKESFPLTVTSAQKNPTAFYLCASPDRVEETQYFGPGTRLLVL.

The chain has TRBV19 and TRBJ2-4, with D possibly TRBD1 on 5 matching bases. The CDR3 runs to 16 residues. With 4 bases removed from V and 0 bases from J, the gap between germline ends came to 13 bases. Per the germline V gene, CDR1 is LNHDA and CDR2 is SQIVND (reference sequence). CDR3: CASSSQGVLAKNIQYF. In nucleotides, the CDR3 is TGTGCCAGTAGTAGTCAGGGTGTGTTAGCCAAAAACATTCAGTACTTC.

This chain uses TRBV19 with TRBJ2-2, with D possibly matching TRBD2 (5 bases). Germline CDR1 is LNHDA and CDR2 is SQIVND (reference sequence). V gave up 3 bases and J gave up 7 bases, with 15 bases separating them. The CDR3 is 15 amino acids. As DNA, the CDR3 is TGTGCCAGTAGTATTTTTTCGGGAACGGGCGGGGAGCTGTTTTTT. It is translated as CASSIFSGTGGELFF.

The CDR3 DNA follows: TGTGCCAGCAGCGAAACATTGGACTATGGCTACACCTTC. It codes for CASSETLDYGYTF. The genes are TRBV9 and TRBJ1-2; D is unresolved. V was pared by 3 bases and J by 3 bases, with 9 bases between. Per germline, CDR1 SGDLS and CDR2 YYNGEE. The CDR3 runs 13 residues.

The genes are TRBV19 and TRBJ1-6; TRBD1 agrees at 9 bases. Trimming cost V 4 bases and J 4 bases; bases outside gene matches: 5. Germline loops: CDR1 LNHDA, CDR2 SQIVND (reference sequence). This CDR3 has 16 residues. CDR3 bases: TGTGCCAGTAGTAGACAGGGGGACGCTTATAATTCACCCCTCCACTTT. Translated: CASSRQGDAYNSPLHF.

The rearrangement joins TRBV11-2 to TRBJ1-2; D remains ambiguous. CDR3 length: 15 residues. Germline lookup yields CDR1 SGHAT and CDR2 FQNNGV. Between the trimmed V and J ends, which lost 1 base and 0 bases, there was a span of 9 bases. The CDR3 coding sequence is TGTGCCAGCAGCTTAGGGGAGGGAGCTAACTATGGCTACACCTTC. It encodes CASSLGEGANYGYTF.

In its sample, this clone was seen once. The CDR3 loop is CASSYPGHSGNTIYF. The CDR3 nucleotides read TGTGCCAGCAGTTACCCCGGACACTCTGGAAACACCATATATTTT. This sequence joins TRBV6-6 and TRBJ1-3; possible D gene TRBD1, 5 bases. Germline CDR1 reads MNHNY; CDR2 reads SVGAGI (reference sequence). The CDR3 has 15 amino acids. The germline V and J ends were trimmed by 2 bases and 0 bases, with 8 bases remaining between them.

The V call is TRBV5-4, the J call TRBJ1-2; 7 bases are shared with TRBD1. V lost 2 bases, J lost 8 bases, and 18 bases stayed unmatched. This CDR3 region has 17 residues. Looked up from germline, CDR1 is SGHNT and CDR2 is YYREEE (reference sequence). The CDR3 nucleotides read TGTGCCAGCAGCTTTCCCCCGAGCGAGGGGGCGCGTTCGGGCTACACCTTC. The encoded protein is CASSFPPSEGARSGYTF.

The CDR3 DNA reads as TGTGCCTGGAGCAACGGACAGATATATGGCTACACCTTC. Protein product: CAWSNGQIYGYTF. The rearrangement links TRBV30 to TRBJ1-2; possible D gene TRBD1, 6 bases. The CDR3 spans 13 residues. The V gene's germline CDR1 is GTSNPN and CDR2 SVGIG (reference sequence). V dropped 3 bases and J dropped 5 bases, with 13 bases sitting between them.

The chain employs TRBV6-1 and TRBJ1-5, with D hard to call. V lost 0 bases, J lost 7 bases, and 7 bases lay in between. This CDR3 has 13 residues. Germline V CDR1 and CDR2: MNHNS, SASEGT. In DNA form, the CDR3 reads TGTGCCAGCAGTGAAGCCTCCTCCCAGCCCCAGCATTTT. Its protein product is CASSEASSQPQHF.

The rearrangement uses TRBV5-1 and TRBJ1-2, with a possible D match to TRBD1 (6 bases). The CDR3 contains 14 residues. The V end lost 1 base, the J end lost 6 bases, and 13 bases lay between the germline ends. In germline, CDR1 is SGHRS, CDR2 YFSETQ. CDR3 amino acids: CASSLIEQGNGYTF. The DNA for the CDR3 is TGCGCCAGCAGCTTGATAGAACAGGGTAATGGCTACACCTTC.

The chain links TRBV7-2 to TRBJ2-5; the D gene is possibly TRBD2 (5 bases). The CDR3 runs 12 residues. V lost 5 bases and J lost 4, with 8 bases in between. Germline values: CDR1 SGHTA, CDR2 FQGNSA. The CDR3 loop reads CASSPRGETQYF. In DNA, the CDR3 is TGTGCCAGCAGCCCTCGGGGAGAGACCCAGTACTTC.

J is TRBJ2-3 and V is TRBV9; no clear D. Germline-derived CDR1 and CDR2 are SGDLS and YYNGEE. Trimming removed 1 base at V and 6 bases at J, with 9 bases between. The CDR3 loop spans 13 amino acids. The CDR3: CASSVLPRDTQYF. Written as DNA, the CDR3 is TGTGCCAGCAGCGTACTGCCGAGGGATACGCAGTATTTT. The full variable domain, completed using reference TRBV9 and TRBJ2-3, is DSGVTQTPKHLITATGQRVTLRCSPRSGDLSVYWYQQSLDQGLQFLIQYYNGEERAKGNILERFSAQQFPDLHSELNLSSLELGDSALYFCASSVLPRDTQYFGPGTRLTVL.

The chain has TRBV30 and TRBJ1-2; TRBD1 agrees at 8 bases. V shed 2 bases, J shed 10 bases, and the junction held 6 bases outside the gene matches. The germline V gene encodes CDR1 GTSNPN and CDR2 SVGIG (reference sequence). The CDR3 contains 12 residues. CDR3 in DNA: TGTGCCTGGAGTTTGACAGGGGCCGACTACACCTTC. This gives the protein CAWSLTGADYTF.

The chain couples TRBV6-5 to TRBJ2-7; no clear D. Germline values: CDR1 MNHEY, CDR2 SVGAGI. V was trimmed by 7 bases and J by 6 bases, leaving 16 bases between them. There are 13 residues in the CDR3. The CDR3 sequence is CASIASLLGEQYF. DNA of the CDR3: TGTGCCAGCATAGCTTCTCTCCTCGGCGAGCAGTACTTC.

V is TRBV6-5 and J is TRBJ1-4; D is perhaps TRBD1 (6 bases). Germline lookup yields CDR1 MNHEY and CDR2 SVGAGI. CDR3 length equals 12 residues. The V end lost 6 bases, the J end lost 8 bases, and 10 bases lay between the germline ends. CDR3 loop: CASSRGGEKLFF. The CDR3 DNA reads TGTGCCAGCAGCAGGGGCGGGGAAAAACTGTTTTTT.

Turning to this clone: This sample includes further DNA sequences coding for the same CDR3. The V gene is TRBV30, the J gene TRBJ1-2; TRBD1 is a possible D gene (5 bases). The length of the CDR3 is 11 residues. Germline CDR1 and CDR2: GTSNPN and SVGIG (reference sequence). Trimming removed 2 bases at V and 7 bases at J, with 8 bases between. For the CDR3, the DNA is TGTGCCTGGAGTCTCGGGGGTGGCTACACCTTC. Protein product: CAWSLGGGYTF. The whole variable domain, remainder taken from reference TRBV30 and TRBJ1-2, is SQTIHQWPATLVQPVGSPLSLECTVEGTSNPNLYWYRQAAGRGLQLLFYSVGIGQISSEVPQNLSASRPQDRQFILSSKKLLLSDSGFYLCAWSLGGGYTFGSGTRLTVV.